The 32 T cell receptor beta chains in this list originate from one sample, sequenced in a study of blood T cell repertoires in COVID-19. Sequencing was performed with immunoSEQ multiplex PCR; in TCRdb, only in-frame clones are kept and a portion is missing. The table shows some 260,000 clones, with 70% to 90% occurring only once. The specimen sequenced was peripheral blood. The receptor set was obtained from a human donor in a cohort sampled during active COVID-19.

The rearrangement links TRBV19 to TRBJ1-2; TRBD1 is a possible D gene (5 bases). The CDR3 spans 16 residues. The germline V gene encodes CDR1 LNHDA and CDR2 SQIVND (reference sequence). V dropped 4 bases and J dropped 1 base, with 16 bases sitting between them. CDR3 nucleotide sequence: TGTGCCAGTAGTACGCTCCGACCCGGGGGTAACTATGGCTACACCTTC. This gives the protein CASSTLRPGGNYGYTF.

V usage is TRBV2 and J usage is TRBJ1-3, with 7 positions matching TRBD1. The V segment lost 3 bases and the J segment 4 bases; nucleotides outside the gene matches: 12. This CDR3 has 17 amino acids. CDR1 and CDR2 from the germline V gene are SNHLY and FYNNEI. The CDR3: CASSERQGGFSGNTIYF. The CDR3 DNA sequence: TGTGCCAGCAGTGAGAGGCAGGGGGGTTTCTCCGGAAACACCATATATTTT.

This clone has just a few counts. The gene calls are TRBV3-1 (or the pseudogene TRBV3-2) and TRBJ2-2; unclear D gene. The germline CDR1 and CDR2 sequences are LGHDT and YNNKEL (reference sequence). There are 13 residues in the CDR3. V shed 3 bases and J shed 1 base, with 3 bases lying between them. DNA of the CDR3: TGTGCCAGCAGCCACTGGAACACCGGGGAGCTGTTTTTT. This sequence encodes CASSHWNTGELFF.

The chain recombines TRBV5-1 with TRBJ2-1; no definite D call. The CDR3 runs to 14 residues. Germline V lookup: CDR1 SGHRS, CDR2 YFSETQ. Deletions cut 4 bases from V and 7 bases from J, with 15 bases between. The CDR3 reads CASSHKMPGNEQFF. The CDR3 DNA reads as TGCGCCAGCAGCCATAAGATGCCCGGGAATGAGCAGTTCTTC.

The chain uses TRBV7-2 and TRBJ1-2; D possibly corresponds to TRBD1 (5 bases). The length of the CDR3 is 15 residues. Germline CDR1 and CDR2: SGHTA and FQGNSA. Trimming removed 1 base from V and 1 base from J, with 10 bases in between. This CDR3 reads CASSLGPGNNYGYTF. DNA of the CDR3: TGTGCCAGCAGCTTAGGGCCAGGGAATAACTATGGCTACACCTTC.

The genes are TRBV19 and TRBJ1-1; D is undetermined. CDR1 LNHDA and CDR2 SQIVND come from the germline V gene (reference sequence). The CDR3 spans 13 residues. The V and J ends lost 6 bases and 0 bases respectively, with 8 bases between them. The CDR3 DNA is TGTGCCAGTAGGACTACAGTGAACACTGAAGCTTTCTTT. As protein: CASRTTVNTEAFF. Filled out from reference TRBV19 and TRBJ1-1, the complete variable domain reads DGGITQSPKYLFRKEGQNVTLSCEQNLNHDAMYWYRQDPGQGLRLIYYSQIVNDFQKGDIAEGYSVSREKKESFPLTVTSAQKNPTAFYLCASRTTVNTEAFFGQGTRLTVV.

V usage is TRBV19 and J usage is TRBJ1-5, with 7 bases matching TRBD1. Germline CDR1 LNHDA, CDR2 SQIVND (reference sequence). The V and J ends lost 7 bases and 0 bases, in that order; junction bases with no gene match: 9. CDR3 length: 16 amino acids. CDR3 sequence reads: CASTRDREYSNQPQHF. The CDR3 region has the DNA TGTGCCAGTACCCGAGACAGGGAATATAGCAATCAGCCCCAGCATTTT.

The chain combines TRBV20-1 with TRBJ1-6; D gene uncertain. Trimming took off 3 bases at V and 4 bases at J, with 7 bases between the two ends. CDR3 length: 13 amino acids. Germline-derived CDR1 and CDR2 are DFQATT and SNEGSKA (reference sequence). The DNA of the CDR3 is TGCAGTGCTAGTAGGGAGTATAATTCACCCCTCCACTTT. Translating it yields CSASREYNSPLHF.

The chain recombines TRBV21-1 with TRBJ1-1; the table's D call of TRBD1 was not tested on the DNA. TRBV21-1 has pseudogene status. This CDR3 has 15 residues. CDR3 region: CASSYRQGLLTEAFF. DNA of the CDR3: TGTGCCAGCAGCTATAGACAGGGGTTACTCACTGAAGCTTTCTTT.

The chain employs TRBV4-1 and TRBJ1-4; the D is unclear. The germline V gene has CDR1 MGHRA and CDR2 YSYEKL. V gave up 4 bases and J gave up 7 bases, with 10 bases separating them. The CDR3 runs to 13 residues. CDR3 sequence: CASSLLEREKLFF. CDR3 bases: TGCGCCAGCAGCCTGTTAGAACGTGAAAAACTGTTTTTT.

The chain carries TRBV6-2 or TRBV6-3 and TRBJ2-7; D unclear. The germline CDR1 and CDR2 sequences are MNHEY and SVGEGT. The CDR3 is 14 residues long. Trimming took 2 bases from V and 3 from J, leaving 11 bases between them. The CDR3 protein is CASSYGQVNYEQYF. The CDR3 DNA is TGTGCCAGCAGTTACGGGCAGGTGAACTACGAGCAGTACTTC.

The J gene is TRBJ2-7, the V gene TRBV7-9; 7 bases fit TRBD1. The V segment lost 8 bases and the J segment 3 bases; nucleotides outside the gene matches: 7. In germline, CDR1 is SEHNR, CDR2 FQNEAQ (reference sequence). This CDR3 is 13 amino acids long. For the CDR3, the DNA is TGTGCCAGCTCGCGACAGGGTAACTACGAGCAGTACTTC. It encodes CASSRQGNYEQYF.

The CDR3 region has the DNA TGTGCCAGCAGCCGGAGCAGGGATGGCTACACCTTC. As protein: CASSRSRDGYTF. V is TRBV3-1 (or the pseudogene TRBV3-2) and J is TRBJ1-2; perhaps TRBD1 as D (5 bases). V lost 4 bases to trimming and J lost 6 bases, with 9 bases between them. Germline V gene sequence: CDR1 LGHDT, CDR2 YNNKEL (reference sequence). The CDR3 extends over 12 amino acids.

The chain joins TRBV28 to TRBJ2-5, with a tentative D call TRBD1 (5 bases). V was clipped by 2 bases and J by 2 bases, with 9 bases between them. This CDR3 has 14 residues. Germline V CDR1 and CDR2: MDHEN, SYDVKM. In nucleotides, the CDR3 is TGTGCCAGCAGTTTACTTACAGGTCAAGAGACCCAGTACTTC. Translating gives CASSLLTGQETQYF.

This chain links TRBV29-1 with TRBJ1-3; no reliable D call. CDR1 and CDR2 from the germline V gene are SQVTM and ANQGSEA. V lost 4 bases to trimming and J lost 0 bases, with 7 bases between them. The length of the CDR3 is 13 residues. DNA for the CDR3: TGCAGCGTTGCGCGGTCCTCTGGAAACACCATATATTTT. Encoded protein: CSVARSSGNTIYF.

In its sample, this clone was seen once. J is TRBJ1-6 and V is TRBV15; 7 bases are a match to TRBD1. With 6 bases clipped from V and 2 bases from J, the junction kept 4 bases outside the gene matches. Per the germline V gene, CDR1 is LNHNV and CDR2 is YYDKDF (reference sequence). There are 15 residues in the CDR3. The CDR3 DNA reads TGTGCCACCAGACAGGGGAAGACCTATAATTCACCCCTCCACTTT. As protein: CATRQGKTYNSPLHF.

The chain employs TRBV7-2 and TRBJ1-6; 8 bases line up with TRBD1. V gave up 1 base and J gave up 5 bases; unmatched junction bases: 7. Germline V CDR1 and CDR2: SGHTA, FQGNSA. The CDR3 runs 17 residues. The CDR3 nucleotides read TGTGCCAGCAGCTTAGTTGGTGGCAGGGGGCATAATTCACCCCTCCACTTT. Its protein is CASSLVGGRGHNSPLHF.

The J gene is TRBJ1-3, the V gene TRBV7-6, with 7 nucleotides matching TRBD1. The V segment lost 3 bases and the J segment 0 bases; nucleotides outside the gene matches: 5. The CDR3 spans 16 residues. Germline V gives CDR1 SGHVS, CDR2 FNYEAQ. The CDR3 spells CASSFQYRGSGNTIYF. In DNA, the CDR3 is TGTGCCAGCAGCTTTCAATACAGGGGCTCTGGAAACACCATATATTTT.

The chain employs TRBV29-1 and TRBJ1-3; D is unclear. This CDR3 spans 13 amino acids. Germline CDR1 reads SQVTM; CDR2 reads ANQGSEA. Trimming stripped 3 bases from V and 0 bases from J, with 6 bases between. The CDR3 loop is CSVESVSGNTIYF. DNA of the CDR3: TGCAGCGTTGAGTCAGTCTCTGGAAACACCATATATTTT.

The chain is built from TRBV6-5 and TRBJ2-7; 9 bases line up with TRBD2. Germline V gene lookup returns CDR1 MNHEY and CDR2 SVGAGI. The CDR3 sequence is 15 residues long. V lost 7 bases, J lost 3 bases, and 10 bases stayed unmatched. In DNA, the CDR3 is TGTGCCAGCATTCGCGCTAGCGGGGACCTCTACGAGCAGTACTTC. Its protein product is CASIRASGDLYEQYF.

This chain joins TRBV19 and TRBJ1-1; tentative D call: TRBD1 (5 bases). The CDR3 has 11 amino acids. With 6 bases removed from V and 10 bases from J, the gap between germline ends came to 12 bases. CDR1 and CDR2 from the germline V gene are LNHDA and SQIVND (reference sequence). The DNA of the CDR3 is TGTGCCAGTAGGGCCGGGGGGATAGCTTTCTTT. This codes for CASRAGGIAFF.

V gene TRBV6-5 combines with J gene TRBJ1-2; 8 bases agree with TRBD1. V lost 2 bases to trimming and J lost 2 bases; unmatched junction nucleotides: 4. Germline values: CDR1 MNHEY, CDR2 SVGAGI. The CDR3 is 15 amino acids. The chain's CDR3 is CASSYIHRGNYGYTF. CDR3 DNA: TGTGCCAGCAGTTACATTCACAGGGGGAACTATGGCTACACCTTC.

The V call is TRBV7-9, the J call TRBJ1-4, with 7 bases identical to TRBD1. The germline CDR1 and CDR2 sequences are SEHNR and FQNEAQ (reference sequence). The junction had 12 bases not matched to a gene; V was cut back by 2 bases and J by 3 bases. This CDR3 spans 18 amino acids. The DNA of the CDR3 is TGTGCCAGCAGCTTAAGGAGTGGAGGGGGCCCCGCTAATGAAAAACTGTTTTTT. Its translation: CASSLRSGGGPANEKLFF.

This clone appeared once. This chain's CDR3 is CASSPSRTGYYNEQFF. In DNA, the CDR3 is TGTGCCAGCAGCCCAAGCCGGACAGGATATTACAATGAGCAGTTCTTC. V is TRBV3-1 (or the pseudogene TRBV3-2) and J is TRBJ2-1; 7 bases align to TRBD1. The germline V gene encodes CDR1 LGHDT and CDR2 YNNKEL (reference sequence). The J segment lost 4 bases and the V segment lost 4 bases, leaving 10 bases of the junction unmatched. The CDR3 is made up of 16 amino acids.

This clone occurred a few times. The chain is built from TRBV6-6 and TRBJ1-5, with D possibly matching TRBD1 (6 bases). V gave up 4 bases and J gave up 5 bases, with 12 bases separating them. This CDR3 is 14 amino acids long. The germline V gene encodes CDR1 MNHNY and CDR2 SVGAGI (reference sequence). CDR3 loop: CASSSLGADQPQHF. The CDR3 region has the DNA TGTGCCAGCAGTTCCCTGGGGGCTGATCAGCCCCAGCATTTT.

The chain is built from TRBV20-1 and TRBJ2-3; 9 bases agree with TRBD2. This CDR3 has 11 amino acids. CDR1 and CDR2 (germline): DFQATT, SNEGSKA (reference sequence). Losses at the gene ends were 3 bases for V and 10 bases for J; bases not matched to a gene: 2. The CDR3 coding sequence is TGCAGTGCTAGGGGACTAGCCCCGCAGTATTTT. This encodes CSARGLAPQYF.

This chain links TRBV19 with TRBJ1-4; perhaps TRBD1 as D (6 bases). CDR1 is LNHDA and CDR2 is SQIVND in the germline V gene (reference sequence). V shed 8 bases and J shed 0 bases, with 19 bases lying between them. This CDR3 comprises 17 residues. As DNA, the CDR3 is TGTGCCAGTCCCTCCGGACAGAACCTGGCAACTAATGAAAAACTGTTTTTT. Translation gives CASPSGQNLATNEKLFF. The complete variable domain, with remaining parts taken from reference TRBV19 and TRBJ1-4, reads DGGITQSPKYLFRKEGQNVTLSCEQNLNHDAMYWYRQDPGQGLRLIYYSQIVNDFQKGDIAEGYSVSREKKESFPLTVTSAQKNPTAFYLCASPSGQNLATNEKLFFGSGTQLSVL.

The chain carries TRBV4-3 and TRBJ2-4, with a tentative D call TRBD1 (5 bases). The CDR3 sequence is 16 residues long. Germline lookup yields CDR1 LGHNA and CDR2 YSLEER. V lost 0 bases, J lost 8 bases, and 17 bases lay in between. The CDR3 is CASSQEGRAVVDIQYF. DNA for the CDR3: TGCGCCAGCAGCCAAGAAGGCAGGGCGGTTGTAGACATTCAGTACTTC.

The V and J genes are TRBV4-3 and TRBJ2-1; 9 bases align to TRBD2. V was pared by 0 bases and J by 9 bases, with 9 bases of the junction left unmatched. The CDR3 is 16 amino acids. Germline CDR1 reads LGHNA; CDR2 reads YSLEER. CDR3 in amino acids: CASSQDNAGGLREQFF. For the CDR3, the DNA is TGCGCCAGCAGCCAAGATAACGCGGGGGGGCTTCGTGAGCAGTTCTTC.

The chain uses TRBV27 and TRBJ2-7, with TRBD1 as a possible D gene (6 bases). V lost 8 bases and J 5 bases, leaving 22 bases between the germline ends. The CDR3 is made up of 15 amino acids. Per the germline V gene, CDR1 is MNHEY and CDR2 is SMNVEV (reference sequence). The CDR3 here is CASSPGWGPRDEQYF. The CDR3 region has the DNA TGTGCCAGCTCCCCGGGGTGGGGGCCGCGCGACGAGCAGTACTTC.

The J gene is TRBJ2-3, the V gene TRBV27; TRBD2 might be the D (6 bases). The CDR3 totals 14 residues. V lost 5 bases, J lost 2 bases, and 11 bases lay in between. The V gene's germline CDR1 is MNHEY and CDR2 SMNVEV (reference sequence). CDR3 loop: CASSLPGVTDTQYF. CDR3 nucleotides: TGTGCCAGCAGTCTCCCGGGGGTCACAGATACGCAGTATTTT.

This rearrangement joins TRBV11-1 to TRBJ2-5; 7 bases match TRBD2. Germline V gene lookup returns CDR1 SGHAT and CDR2 FQDESV (reference sequence). The CDR3 is 13 residues long. V shed 7 bases and J 2 bases; nucleotides not matched to a gene: 4. The CDR3 loop is CASISREQETQYF. Written as DNA, the CDR3 is TGTGCCAGCATCTCGCGGGAGCAAGAGACCCAGTACTTC. The whole variable domain, filled in from reference TRBV11-1 and TRBJ2-5, reads EAEVAQSPRYKITEKSQAVAFWCDPISGHATLYWYRQILGQGPELLVQFQDESVVDDSQLPKDRFSAERLKGVDSTLKIQPAELGDSAMYLCASISREQETQYFGPGTRLLVL.